Shown below are 10 T cell receptor beta chains from a single sample sequenced in a study of blood T cell repertoires in COVID-19. TCRdb's copy holds only in-frame clones and misses some; the assay was immunoSEQ multiplex PCR. Counted here are 140,000 or so clones, approximately 90% occurring once; the ten biggest clones make up 9.5% to 11%. Sequenced: peripheral blood. The receptors come from a woman older than 75 with acute or convalescent COVID-19.

J is TRBJ1-4 and V is TRBV7-2, with 7 bases that match TRBD1. J was trimmed by 8 bases and V by 5 bases; bases with no gene match: 11. The CDR3 length is 15 residues. CDR1 and CDR2 (germline): SGHTA, FQGNSA. CDR3 bases: TGTGCCAGCAGCGCGACAGGGACGGGCCTCGAAAAACTGTTTTTT. It specifies CASSATGTGLEKLFF.

This chain uses TRBV7-8 with TRBJ1-5; D ambiguous. Between the trimmed V and J ends, which lost 1 base and 6 bases, there was a span of 19 bases. Germline assignment: CDR1 SGHVS and CDR2 FQNEAQ. The CDR3 runs 17 residues. This CDR3 reads CASSLVASSPGGQPQHF. The CDR3 DNA reads as TGTGCCAGCAGCTTAGTGGCTAGTTCTCCTGGAGGTCAGCCCCAGCATTTT.

The J gene is TRBJ1-2, the V gene TRBV12-3 or TRBV12-4; tentative D call: TRBD1 (5 bases). CDR3 size: 12 residues. Trimming pared 8 bases from V and 4 bases from J, leaving 11 bases between. The CDR3 is CASGRGGYGYTF. The CDR3, as DNA: TGTGCCAGCGGTAGGGGCGGCTATGGCTACACCTTC.

The rearrangement links TRBV2 to TRBJ1-5, with TRBD1 identical over 7 bases. The CDR3 contains 13 residues. Germline V lookup: CDR1 SNHLY, CDR2 FYNNEI. Trimming cost V 4 bases and J 6 bases; bases outside gene matches: 3. The CDR3 region is CASSGQGGQPQHF. DNA of the CDR3: TGTGCCAGCAGTGGACAGGGAGGTCAGCCCCAGCATTTT.

The chain joins TRBV6-5 to TRBJ2-5, with TRBD2 matching over 8 bases. The ends lost 6 bases at V and 5 bases at J; junction bases unmatched: 11. CDR1 and CDR2 from the germline V gene are MNHEY and SVGAGI. This CDR3 is built from 15 residues. Here the CDR3 reads CASSDLGLGEETQYF. The CDR3 DNA reads as TGTGCCAGCAGCGACTTGGGACTAGGGGAGGAGACCCAGTACTTC.

This sequence joins TRBV12-5 and TRBJ1-5; TRBD1 is a possible D gene (6 bases). The germline V and J ends were trimmed by 0 bases and 6 bases, with 15 bases remaining between them. The CDR3 is 16 amino acids. CDR1 LGHNT and CDR2 FRNRAP come from the germline V gene. The CDR3 loop is CASGLVVSGAGQPQHF. Here the CDR3 DNA reads TGTGCTAGTGGTTTGGTAGTTTCAGGGGCCGGTCAGCCCCAGCATTTT.

CDR3 sequence: CASRTGGSTEAFF. The DNA for the CDR3 is TGTGCCAGCAGAACAGGGGGGAGTACTGAAGCTTTCTTT. The gene calls are TRBV6-5 and TRBJ1-1; TRBD1 matches at 8 bases. This CDR3 is built from 13 residues. Germline CDR1 reads MNHEY; CDR2 reads SVGAGI. Trimming removed 6 bases from V and 5 bases from J; junction bases left unmatched: 5.

This clone is a singleton in its sample. The gene calls are TRBV6-5 and TRBJ1-2, with D uncertain. Between the trimmed V and J ends, which lost 6 bases and 5 bases, there was a span of 7 bases. Germline V lookup: CDR1 MNHEY, CDR2 SVGAGI. This CDR3 spans 11 amino acids. The DNA of the CDR3 is TGTGCCAGCAGGGGGAGTTATGGCTACACCTTC. Translated, it gives CASRGSYGYTF.

The chain joins TRBV30 to TRBJ1-5; possible D gene TRBD1, 5 bases. Trimming stripped 2 bases from V and 4 bases from J, with 9 bases between. CDR1 is GTSNPN and CDR2 is SVGIG in the germline V gene (reference sequence). This CDR3 is 13 amino acids long. CDR3: CAWSRTSNQPQHF. CDR3 coding DNA: TGTGCCTGGAGTAGGACATCGAATCAGCCCCAGCATTTT. Full variable domain (rest looked up from reference TRBV30 and TRBJ1-5): SQTIHQWPATLVQPVGSPLSLECTVEGTSNPNLYWYRQAAGRGLQLLFYSVGIGQISSEVPQNLSASRPQDRQFILSSKKLLLSDSGFYLCAWSRTSNQPQHFGDGTRLSIL.

The chain combines TRBV5-5 with TRBJ1-2, with D unresolved. Trimming removed 0 bases at V and 3 bases at J, with 9 bases between. CDR1 and CDR2 (germline): SGHKS, YYEKEE (reference sequence). CDR3 length: 14 residues. CDR3 nucleotide sequence: TGTGCCAGCAGCTTGGGGAGTACTCACTATGGCTACACCTTC. This gives the protein CASSLGSTHYGYTF.